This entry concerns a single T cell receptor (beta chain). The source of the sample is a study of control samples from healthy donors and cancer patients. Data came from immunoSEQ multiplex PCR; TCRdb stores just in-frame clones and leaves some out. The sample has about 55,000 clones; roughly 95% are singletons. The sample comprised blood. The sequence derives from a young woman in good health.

The CDR3 loop reads CSASDTTGGIGEKLFF. The CDR3 DNA reads as TGCAGTGCTAGTGACACGACCGGGGGCATTGGGGAAAAACTGTTTTTT. The gene calls are TRBV20-1 and TRBJ1-4, with D possibly TRBD1 on 6 matching bases. Germline-derived CDR1 and CDR2 are DFQATT and SNEGSKA (reference sequence). Trimming pared 3 bases from V and 8 bases from J, leaving 22 bases between. The CDR3 has 16 amino acids.